The source of this T cell receptor (beta chain) is a study of cytomegalovirus exposure and HLA in healthy donors. Study-wide findings and caveats: The authors excluded some V segments, including TRBV6-2 and TRBV6-3, as indistinguishable. Sequencing depth roughly uniform across donors was assumed in presence/absence analyses.

The PCR ran on 60 Vbeta and 13 Jbeta primers. TCRdb's table, derived via immunoSEQ multiplex PCR, lists solely in-frame clones and lacks some. Its table records approximately 130,000 clones. A note on this clone: What it recognizes is unknown.

Germline loops: CDR1 SGHKS, CDR2 YYEKEE (reference sequence). V was cut by 4 bases and J by 4 bases, with 9 bases left in between. This CDR3 is built from 12 residues. The chain has TRBV5-5 and TRBJ2-7; weak D call: TRBD1 (5 bases). Sequencing was carried out using PBMCs. This receptor was obtained from a woman aged 60-70 years in good health and CMV-seronegative. CDR3 DNA: TGTGCCAGCAGCAGTGGGGCATACGAGCAGTACTTC. Translated, it gives CASSSGAYEQYF.